This TCR beta chain was retrieved from a study of cytomegalovirus exposure and HLA in healthy donors. Study summary: A prior study identified 110 million or so unique TCR beta sequences from roughly 180 million T cells. Findings of the study overall: A later analysis showed that HLA-associated TCR beta chains had undergone more clonal expansion than equally common others. Another analysis was done later, and it associated roughly 15,000 TCR beta sequences with HLA alleles at 0.05 false discovery rate. Listed as cytomegalovirus-associated were about 160 TCR beta chains.

A note on this clone: Its antigen is undetermined.

The primer mix had 60 Vbeta and 13 Jbeta primers. Profiling relied on immunoSEQ multiplex PCR, and the TCRdb table lists in-frame clones only, not all of them. In the table there are just over 65,000 clones, over 75% of which are singletons. The V gene's germline CDR1 is SGHTA and CDR2 FQGNSA. The CDR3 covers 15 residues. V lost 2 bases to trimming and J lost 2 bases, with 10 bases between them. This sequence was found in a human donor in good health. The chain combines TRBV7-2 with TRBJ1-5; D is uncertain. The sample consisted of PBMCs. The CDR3 loop is CASSLWVGGNQPQHF. CDR3 sequence (DNA): TGTGCCAGCAGCTTATGGGTTGGAGGCAATCAGCCCCAGCATTTT.